These 21 T cell receptor beta chains came from one sample sequenced in a study of blood T cell repertoires in COVID-19. Profiled with immunoSEQ multiplex PCR; TCRdb holds only in-frame clones, not every one. Seen here are about 300,000 clones, around 87% observed once, and the top ten hold less than 2.5%. The sequencing sample was made of peripheral blood. These receptor sequences come from a man in his late teens or twenties with active or convalescent COVID-19.

In nucleotides, the CDR3 is TGTGCCAGCAGCTTGGGGGGGACAGGGAGAGCCAAAAACATTCAGTACTTC. Amino acids: CASSLGGTGRAKNIQYF. The chain links TRBV5-4 to TRBJ2-4; TRBD1 agrees at 9 bases. The CDR3 consists of 17 residues. V shed 0 bases and J 0 bases; nucleotides not matched to a gene: 4. Germline V gene lookup returns CDR1 SGHNT and CDR2 YYREEE (reference sequence).

The V and J genes are TRBV7-2 and TRBJ2-1; D remains unclear. V lost 2 bases and J lost 0, with 8 bases in between. The CDR3 covers 15 residues. CDR1 is SGHTA, CDR2 FQGNSA, per germline. The CDR3 DNA is TGTGCCAGCAGCTTACTGGCAAGCTCCTACAATGAGCAGTTCTTC. It translates to CASSLLASSYNEQFF.

Comment on this clone: The same CDR3 also results from other DNA sequences found in this sample. The chain uses TRBV3-1 (or the pseudogene TRBV3-2) and TRBJ1-2; 10 bases are a match to TRBD1. Trimming took 2 bases from V and 6 from J; bases not matched to a gene: 3. Germline V gene lookup returns CDR1 LGHDT and CDR2 YNNKEL (reference sequence). This CDR3 is built from 14 residues. CDR3 protein: CASSQTTGGDGYTF. As DNA, the CDR3 is TGTGCCAGCAGCCAAACGACAGGGGGCGATGGCTACACCTTC.

V usage is TRBV4-1 and J usage is TRBJ2-1; 8 bases are a match to TRBD2. The CDR3 totals 16 residues. Germline lookup yields CDR1 MGHRA and CDR2 YSYEKL. Unmatched junction bases numbered 10, after V lost 0 bases and J lost 9 bases. The CDR3 loop is CASSQEAGLVITEQFF. The CDR3 DNA reads as TGCGCCAGCAGCCAAGAAGCGGGACTAGTTATTACTGAGCAGTTCTTC.

The CDR3 DNA reads as TGTGCCAGCAGCGTAGGGACAGAGACAAACACCATATATTTT. Encoded protein: CASSVGTETNTIYF. V is TRBV9 and J is TRBJ1-3; possible D gene TRBD1, 6 bases. V gave up 0 bases and J gave up 6 bases, with 10 bases separating them. The length of the CDR3 is 14 residues. CDR1 SGDLS and CDR2 YYNGEE come from the germline V gene.

The rearrangement links TRBV3-1 (or the pseudogene TRBV3-2) to TRBJ1-1, with D possibly being TRBD1 (6 bases). The CDR3 loop spans 15 amino acids. Trimming stripped 4 bases from V and 1 base from J, with 13 bases between. Germline values: CDR1 LGHDT, CDR2 YNNKEL (reference sequence). This CDR3 is CASSLIGGTNTEAFF. The CDR3 DNA is TGTGCCAGCAGCCTTATAGGGGGAACGAACACTGAAGCTTTCTTT.

This clone was counted at least ten times. The rearrangement uses TRBV6-2 or TRBV6-3 and TRBJ2-5, with a possible D match to TRBD1 (5 bases). The V end lost 6 bases, the J end lost 2 bases, and 16 bases lay between the germline ends. CDR1 and CDR2 from the germline V gene are MNHEY and SVGEGT. The CDR3 has 15 residues. CDR3 residues: CASSLLGQGQETQYF. The CDR3 DNA reads as TGTGCCAGCAGCCTACTGGGCCAGGGTCAAGAGACCCAGTACTTC.

The V gene is TRBV7-3, the J gene TRBJ2-3, with TRBD2 matching over 9 bases. Germline V gives CDR1 SGHTA, CDR2 FQGTGA. With 5 bases clipped from V and 3 bases from J, the junction kept 12 bases outside the gene matches. CDR3 length: 17 residues. The CDR3 spells CASSPSVAGGPTDTQYF. CDR3 sequence (DNA): TGTGCCAGCAGCCCGAGTGTGGCGGGAGGGCCAACAGATACGCAGTATTTT.

This rearrangement joins TRBV27 to TRBJ2-2; D is perhaps TRBD1 (6 bases). The germline gives CDR1 MNHEY, CDR2 SMNVEV (reference sequence). The CDR3 loop spans 14 amino acids. The ends were cut back, 5 bases at V and 7 bases at J, with 14 bases in the middle. Written as DNA, the CDR3 is TGTGCCAGCAGTATACAGGGCCTGGGCGGGGAGCTGTTTTTT. As protein: CASSIQGLGGELFF.

The chain couples TRBV7-9 to TRBJ1-1; D ambiguous. This CDR3 comprises 13 residues. Germline assignment: CDR1 SEHNR and CDR2 FQNEAQ (reference sequence). V gave up 8 bases and J gave up 5 bases, with 15 bases separating them. The CDR3 is CASGVRGWTEAFF. CDR3 DNA sequence: TGTGCCAGCGGAGTGCGGGGTTGGACTGAAGCTTTCTTT.

The chain combines TRBV2 with TRBJ2-5; D unresolved. CDR1 and CDR2 from the germline V gene are SNHLY and FYNNEI. This CDR3 is built from 13 residues. V lost 4 bases and J 1 base, leaving 7 bases between the germline ends. The CDR3: CASSGNSQETQYF. The DNA for the CDR3 is TGTGCCAGCAGTGGTAACAGCCAAGAGACCCAGTACTTC. Complete variable domain (other parts from reference TRBV2 and TRBJ2-5): EPEVTQTPSHQVTQMGQEVILRCVPISNHLYFYWYRQILGQKVEFLVSFYNNEISEKSEIFDDQFSVERPDGSNFTLKIRSTKLEDSAMYFCASSGNSQETQYFGPGTRLLVL.

The rearrangement uses TRBV19 and TRBJ1-5; D gene unclear. V lost 1 base and J lost 2, with 15 bases in between. The length of the CDR3 is 17 residues. Looked up from germline, CDR1 is LNHDA and CDR2 is SQIVND (reference sequence). CDR3 loop: CASSIAPPRGGNQPQHF. CDR3 sequence (DNA): TGTGCCAGTAGTATAGCCCCTCCCCGAGGTGGCAATCAGCCCCAGCATTTT.

CDR3 protein: CASSSTGSTNYGYTF. The DNA for the CDR3 is TGTGCCAGCAGTTCTACAGGGTCTACTAACTATGGCTACACCTTC. The chain uses TRBV5-6 and TRBJ1-2, with D maybe TRBD1 (6 bases). In germline, CDR1 is SGHDT, CDR2 YYEEEE. The CDR3 has 15 residues. Trimming removed 5 bases from V and 0 bases from J, with 14 bases in between.

V gene TRBV13 combines with J gene TRBJ1-4, with TRBD1 identical over 7 bases. The germline gives CDR1 PRHDT, CDR2 FYEKMQ (reference sequence). J lost 8 bases, V lost 5 bases, and 14 bases had no gene match. There are 16 residues in the CDR3. The chain's CDR3 is CASSTRYLGGDEKLFF. CDR3 DNA sequence: TGTGCCAGCAGCACACGTTATCTAGGGGGCGACGAAAAACTGTTTTTT.

The V and J genes are TRBV14 and TRBJ2-2; 7 bases match TRBD1. The V segment lost 3 bases and the J segment 6 bases; nucleotides outside the gene matches: 7. The V gene's germline CDR1 is SGHDN and CDR2 FVKESK. The CDR3 sequence is 15 residues long. The CDR3 spells CASSQAGGSSGELFF. The CDR3, as DNA: TGTGCCAGCAGCCAGGCAGGGGGTTCGTCCGGGGAGCTGTTTTTT. The variable domain in full, completed from reference TRBV14 and TRBJ2-2, reads EAGVTQFPSHSVIEKGQTVTLRCDPISGHDNLYWYRRVMGKEIKFLLHFVKESKQDESGMPNNRFLAERTGGTYSTLKVQPAELEDSGVYFCASSQAGGSSGELFFGEGSRLTVL.

This clone has a single count. J is TRBJ1-1 and V is TRBV25-1; TRBD1 is a possible D gene (5 bases). Deletions cut 0 bases from V and 5 bases from J, with 13 bases between. The CDR3 is 15 residues long. Germline loops: CDR1 MGHDK, CDR2 SYGVNS. The CDR3 nucleotides are TGTGCCAGCAGTGAATATGGGGCAGGGTTTACTGAAGCTTTCTTT. Translated, it gives CASSEYGAGFTEAFF.

A single count supports this clone. The chain carries TRBV18 and TRBJ1-1, with TRBD1 as a possible D gene (5 bases). The CDR3 is 15 residues long. CDR1 KGHSH and CDR2 LQKENI come from the germline V gene. Trimming shortened V by 0 bases and J by 3 bases, and 11 bases separated the two germline ends. The CDR3 protein is CASSPPFGGDTEAFF. The DNA for the CDR3 is TGTGCCAGCTCACCACCTTTCGGGGGGGACACTGAAGCTTTCTTT.

The chain recombines TRBV28 with TRBJ2-3; D may be TRBD1 (6 bases). Germline V gene sequence: CDR1 MDHEN, CDR2 SYDVKM. The CDR3 runs to 16 residues. V lost 3 bases and J 2 bases, leaving 15 bases between the germline ends. The chain's CDR3 is CASSLLSGHLTDTQYF. CDR3 nucleotides: TGTGCCAGCAGTTTGTTATCGGGACATCTCACAGATACGCAGTATTTT. The full variable domain, in which reference TRBV28 and TRBJ2-3 provide the parts outside the CDR3, is DVKVTQSSRYLVKRTGEKVFLECVQDMDHENMFWYRQDPGLGLRLIYFSYDVKMKEKGDIPEGYSVSREKKERFSLILESASTNQTSMYLCASSLLSGHLTDTQYFGPGTRLTVL.

The chain uses TRBV13 and TRBJ2-5, with unresolved D. With 0 bases removed from V and 2 bases from J, the gap between germline ends came to 7 bases. The CDR3 has 14 residues. Germline V gives CDR1 PRHDT, CDR2 FYEKMQ (reference sequence). Here the CDR3 DNA reads TGTGCCAGCAGCTTAGGGGGCCCGCAAGAGACCCAGTACTTC. It encodes CASSLGGPQETQYF.

This sequence joins TRBV27 and TRBJ1-6; 8 bases agree with TRBD1. There are 15 residues in the CDR3. Germline loops: CDR1 MNHEY, CDR2 SMNVEV (reference sequence). V trimming: 2 bases; J trimming: 9 bases; junction bases outside the gene matches: 6. This CDR3 is CASSLRAGGASPLHF. The DNA for the CDR3 is TGTGCCAGCAGTTTACGGGCAGGGGGCGCTTCACCCCTCCACTTT.

This clone was picked up one time. This rearrangement joins TRBV5-1 to TRBJ2-5; possible D gene TRBD2, 5 bases. Trimming took off 0 bases at V and 5 bases at J, with 11 bases between the two ends. Germline values: CDR1 SGHRS, CDR2 YFSETQ. CDR3 length: 14 residues. The CDR3 reads CASSLAGVLETQYF. The DNA for the CDR3 is TGCGCCAGCAGCTTGGCCGGGGTCTTGGAGACCCAGTACTTC.